The T cell receptor beta chain under discussion was sequenced for a study of cytomegalovirus exposure and HLA in healthy donors. The PCR employed 60 Vbeta primers together with 13 Jbeta primers. In the source study's methods: Around 9.9 million shared chains were among the about 80 million unique TCR beta chains that a later analysis counted. The protocol was immunoSEQ multiplex PCR, while the TCRdb copy is restricted to in-frame clones and leaves out a portion. The V and J calls and clone size are taken from that table; D and trimming were inferred from the DNA. The sample carries roughly 200,000 clones, over 60% recorded once. The TCR sequence derives from a man aged 35-49 years in good health and CMV-seronegative. The sequenced material came from PBMCs.

The CDR3 protein is CASSRESSYNSPLHF. CDR3 nucleotides: TGTGCCAGTAGCCGAGAAAGCTCCTATAATTCACCCCTCCACTTT. V is TRBV19 and J is TRBJ1-6, with unresolved D. The germline gives CDR1 LNHDA, CDR2 SQIVND (reference sequence). The ends were cut back, 6 bases at V and 0 bases at J, with 9 bases in the middle. The CDR3 covers 15 residues.